This passage covers 16 T cell receptor beta chains from one sample sequenced in a study of T cells in Graves' hyperthyroidism and ophthalmopathy. Authors of the study amplified TCR beta CDR3 regions from RNA transcripts. The HTBI set primed first-round TCR CDR3 RT-PCR. TCRdb itself ran the multiplex PCR reads through MiXCR, one entry per CDR3 protein. The sample has 650,000 to 850,000 distinct CDR3 sequences; 18% are singletons. Sequenced: blood. All receptors come from a woman aged 50 to 60 with Graves' hyperthyroidism that later progressed to Graves' ophthalmopathy.

This clonotype came up many times. This chain links TRBV20-1 with TRBJ2-7; 10 nucleotides agree with TRBD2. The CDR3 length is 13 residues. Germline CDR1 DFQATT, CDR2 SNEGSKA (reference sequence). The ends lost 5 bases at V and 0 bases at J; junction bases unmatched: 1. CDR3 DNA sequence: TGCAGTGCTTTAGCGGGGGGCTCCTACGAGCAGTACTTC. Amino acid sequence: CSALAGGSYEQYF.

This clonotype was observed many times. The rearrangement links TRBV12-3 or TRBV12-4 to TRBJ2-7; D call uncertain. V was clipped by 1 base and J by 1 base, with 8 bases between them. This CDR3 region has 14 residues. CDR3 residues: CASSLGAASYEQYF. DNA of the CDR3: TGTGCCAGCAGTTTAGGGGCCGCATCCTACGAGCAGTACTTC.

The chain is built from TRBV20-1 and TRBJ1-1; no clear D gene. The CDR3 loop spans 14 amino acids. V lost 3 bases and J 4 bases, leaving 15 bases between the germline ends. Germline values: CDR1 DFQATT, CDR2 SNEGSKA (reference sequence). The CDR3 bases are TGCAGTGCTAGTCGGTACGGGGAGATCACTGAAGCTTTCTTT. As protein: CSASRYGEITEAFF.

Points on this clonotype: A much larger clone is a single base away; this may be a read error. This sequence joins TRBV12-3 or TRBV12-4 and TRBJ1-1; no definite D call. The length of the CDR3 is 16 residues. The V gene lost 5 bases and the J gene lost 0 bases, with 16 bases spanning the gap. CDR3 sequence: CASSQDRTPLNTEAFF. The CDR3 nucleotides read TGTGCCAGCAGTCAGGACCGTACACCCTTGAACACTGAAGCTTTCTTT.

This clonotype was recorded many times. The chain has TRBV3-1 and TRBJ1-1; D is unclear. Between the trimmed V and J ends, which lost 0 bases and 0 bases, there was a span of 11 bases. Germline CDR1 and CDR2: LGHDT and YNNKEL (reference sequence). The CDR3 spans 16 residues. For the CDR3, the DNA is TGTGCCAGCAGCCAAGACGGGCAGCTGATGAACACTGAAGCTTTCTTT. This gives the protein CASSQDGQLMNTEAFF.

This clonotype was observed a few times. The DNA of the CDR3 is TGTGCCAGCAGCTTAGACAGGCCAGACGGCTACACCTTC. It encodes CASSLDRPDGYTF. V and J are TRBV7-2 and TRBJ1-2; possibly TRBD1 for D (5 bases). Germline V gene sequence: CDR1 SGHTA, CDR2 FQGNSA. Trimming cost V 1 base and J 8 bases, with 11 bases left between them. There are 13 residues in the CDR3.

The rearrangement uses TRBV19 and TRBJ2-3; D uncertain. Germline V gene data show CDR1 as LNHDA and CDR2 as SQIVND (reference sequence). This CDR3 is 14 amino acids long. Trimming removed 6 bases from V and 0 bases from J, with 10 bases in between. CDR3 DNA sequence: TGTGCCAGTAGGACGGCCTTTAGCACAGATACGCAGTATTTT. Protein product: CASRTAFSTDTQYF.

This clonotype occurred many times. J is TRBJ1-2 and V is TRBV12-3 or TRBV12-4, with 7 bases aligning to TRBD1. V gave up 5 bases and J gave up 4 bases; unmatched junction bases: 4. This CDR3 is built from 13 residues. The chain's CDR3 is CASSPRGTYGYTF. CDR3 DNA sequence: TGTGCCAGCAGTCCCAGGGGGACCTATGGCTACACCTTC.

This clonotype has only a few counts. The rearrangement links TRBV11-2 to TRBJ2-2; 7 nucleotides align to TRBD1. With 5 bases clipped from V and 3 bases from J, the junction kept 6 bases outside the gene matches. From germline, CDR1 is SGHAT and CDR2 FQNNGV. The length of the CDR3 is 15 residues. In DNA, the CDR3 is TGTGCCAGCAGCCTGGGACAGTCTTACACCGGGGAGCTGTTTTTT. This codes for CASSLGQSYTGELFF.

This clonotype was seen more than once but under ten times. This chain uses TRBV12-3 or TRBV12-4 with TRBJ1-4; D gene uncertain. V lost 6 bases to trimming and J lost 6 bases, with 5 bases between them. CDR3 size: 11 residues. The CDR3 sequence is CASRWDEKLFF. The CDR3 region has the DNA TGTGCCAGCAGATGGGATGAAAAACTGTTTTTT.

The chain has TRBV7-8 and TRBJ1-2, with 8 nucleotides matching TRBD1. Germline loops: CDR1 SGHVS, CDR2 FQNEAQ. Unmatched junction bases numbered 11, after V lost 5 bases and J lost 3 bases. The CDR3 runs 16 residues. CDR3 region: CASSRPDRVGDYGYTF. The CDR3 DNA follows: TGTGCCAGCAGCAGACCGGACAGGGTGGGGGACTATGGCTACACCTTC.

The sample holds many counts of this clonotype. The rearrangement links TRBV6-1 to TRBJ1-5; maybe TRBD1 (5 bases). Germline assignment: CDR1 MNHNS and CDR2 SASEGT. Trimming removed 3 bases from V and 3 bases from J, with 9 bases in between. This CDR3 spans 14 amino acids. The CDR3: CASSEGPHNQPQHF. In DNA, the CDR3 is TGTGCCAGCAGTGAGGGACCCCACAATCAGCCCCAGCATTTT.

This clonotype was picked up a small number of times. The chain recombines TRBV7-9 with TRBJ1-5; D remains unclear. The CDR3 totals 14 residues. CDR1 is SEHNR and CDR2 is FQNEAQ in the germline V gene (reference sequence). Trimming took 5 bases from V and 0 from J, leaving 8 bases between them. Written as DNA, the CDR3 is TGTGCCAGCAGCCCGACAACTAGCAATCAGCCCCAGCATTTT. This codes for CASSPTTSNQPQHF.

This clonotype was seen at least ten times. The V gene is TRBV12-3 or TRBV12-4, the J gene TRBJ1-2; D call uncertain. CDR3 size: 15 residues. Trimming stripped 5 bases from V and 5 bases from J, with 18 bases between. The CDR3: CASSTIFTRTYGYTF. CDR3 DNA sequence: TGTGCCAGCAGTACGATTTTTACACGTACTTATGGCTACACCTTC.

This chain uses TRBV7-9 with TRBJ1-2; a possible D gene is TRBD1 (6 bases). Trimming removed 6 bases at V and 1 base at J, with 15 bases between. This CDR3 comprises 15 residues. The V gene's germline CDR1 is SEHNR and CDR2 FQNEAQ (reference sequence). CDR3 amino acids: CASRLGGGLNYGYTF. CDR3 bases: TGTGCCAGCAGACTAGGGGGGGGCCTTAACTATGGCTACACCTTC.

This clonotype showed up just a few times. The chain links TRBV29-1 to TRBJ2-5; D is perhaps TRBD1 (5 bases). The CDR3 sequence is 13 residues long. The V gene lost 3 bases and the J gene lost 5 bases, with 13 bases spanning the gap. Germline loops: CDR1 SQVTM, CDR2 ANQGSEA. The CDR3 DNA follows: TGCAGCGTTGAGCCGGTCAAGGGGGAGACCCAGTACTTC. Its protein is CSVEPVKGETQYF. The variable domain in full, completed from reference TRBV29-1 and TRBJ2-5, reads SAVISQKPSRDICQRGTSLTIQCQVDSQVTMMFWYRQQPGQSLTLIATANQGSEATYESGFVIDKFPISRPNLTFSTLTVSNMSPEDSSIYLCSVEPVKGETQYFGPGTRLLVL.